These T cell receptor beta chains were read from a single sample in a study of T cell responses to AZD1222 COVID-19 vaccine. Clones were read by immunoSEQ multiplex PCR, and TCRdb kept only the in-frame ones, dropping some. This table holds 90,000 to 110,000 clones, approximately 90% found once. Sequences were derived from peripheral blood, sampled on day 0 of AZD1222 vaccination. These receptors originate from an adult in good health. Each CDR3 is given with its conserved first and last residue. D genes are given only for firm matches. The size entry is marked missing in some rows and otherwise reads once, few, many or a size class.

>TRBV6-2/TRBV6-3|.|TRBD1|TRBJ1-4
CASSPRRDRALGNEKLFF
TGTGCCAGCAGCCCACGCCGGGACAGGGCTTTGGGGAACGAAAAACTGTTTTTT
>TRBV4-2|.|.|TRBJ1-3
CASSPGTLGNTIYF
TGTGCCAGCAGCCCCGGGACCCTCGGAAACACCATATATTTT
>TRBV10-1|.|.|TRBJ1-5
CASSEAGNQPQHF
TGCGCCAGCAGTGAGGCGGGGAATCAGCCCCAGCATTTT
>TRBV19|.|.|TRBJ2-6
CASSTAGSGANVLTF
TGTGCCAGTAGTACCGCAGGCTCTGGGGCCAACGTCCTGACTTTC
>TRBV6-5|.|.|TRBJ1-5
CASTPGRGQPQHF
TGTGCCAGCACCCCGGGGAGGGGTCAGCCCCAGCATTTT
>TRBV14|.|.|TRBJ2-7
CASSRSRGTAAGQYF
TGTGCCAGCAGCCGCAGCCGTGGGACGGCGGCCGGGCAGTACTTC
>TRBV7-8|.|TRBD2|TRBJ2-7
CASSSKPGLAGTYEQYF
TGTGCCAGCAGCTCGAAACCCGGACTAGCGGGAACCTACGAGCAGTACTTC
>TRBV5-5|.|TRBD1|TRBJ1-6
CASSLWDRDSPLHF
TGTGCCAGCAGCTTATGGGACAGGGATTCACCCCTCCACTTT
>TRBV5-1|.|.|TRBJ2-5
CASTTWGGRETQYF
TGCGCCAGCACCACTTGGGGGGGCCGAGAGACCCAGTACTTC
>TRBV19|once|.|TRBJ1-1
CASTTGPAGTEAFF
TGTGCCAGCACCACGGGCCCAGCGGGGACTGAAGCTTTCTTT
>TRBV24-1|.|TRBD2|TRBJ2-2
CATSATSGSTGELFF
TGTGCCACCAGTGCGACTAGCGGGAGTACCGGGGAGCTGTTTTTT
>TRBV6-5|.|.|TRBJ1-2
CASSHRPDSLYGYTF
TGTGCCAGCAGTCATAGGCCGGACAGTCTCTATGGCTACACCTTC
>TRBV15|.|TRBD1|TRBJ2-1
CATSRAGTGDNEQFF
TGTGCCACCAGCAGAGCCGGGACAGGGGATAATGAGCAGTTCTTC
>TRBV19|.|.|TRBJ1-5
CASSIQGNGQPQHF
TGTGCCAGTAGTATTCAGGGGAATGGACAGCCCCAGCATTTT
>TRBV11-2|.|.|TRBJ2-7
CASSPTLAEIYEQYF
TGTGCCAGCAGCCCAACCTTAGCGGAGATCTACGAGCAGTACTTC
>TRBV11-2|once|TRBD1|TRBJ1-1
CASSLAPGQLNTEAFF
TGTGCCAGCAGCTTAGCCCCGGGACAGCTAAACACTGAAGCTTTCTTT
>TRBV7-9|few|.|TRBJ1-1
CASSLASTGAEAFF
TGTGCCAGCAGCTTAGCATCTACGGGGGCTGAAGCTTTCTTT
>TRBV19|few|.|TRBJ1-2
CASNQRGAIGNPKEHGYTF
TGTGCCAGTAATCAACGGGGCGCCATAGGAAATCCAAAAGAACATGGCTACACCTTC
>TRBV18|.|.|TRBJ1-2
CASSPGPTGYGYTF
TGTGCCAGCTCACCCGGGCCTACGGGCTATGGCTACACCTTC
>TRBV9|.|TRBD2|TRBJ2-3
CASSPLPGLAGGDTQYF
TGTGCCAGCAGCCCCCTCCCCGGACTAGCGGGGGGGGATACGCAGTATTTT
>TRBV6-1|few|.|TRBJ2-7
CASSDRGRTYEQYF
TGTGCCAGCAGTGACAGGGGAAGGACCTACGAGCAGTACTTC
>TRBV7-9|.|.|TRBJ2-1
CASSSINYEQFF
TGTGCCAGCAGCTCTATCAATTATGAGCAGTTCTTC
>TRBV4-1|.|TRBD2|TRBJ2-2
CASSHRIIGTSGGAGELFF
TGCGCCAGCAGCCACCGGATCATCGGGACTAGCGGGGGTGCCGGGGAGCTGTTTTTT
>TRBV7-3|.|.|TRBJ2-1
CASSLLGSYNEQFF
TGTGCCAGCAGCTTACTCGGTTCCTACAATGAGCAGTTCTTC
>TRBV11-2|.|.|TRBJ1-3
CASGDRSSGNTIYF
TGTGCCAGCGGCGACAGGAGCTCTGGAAACACCATATATTTT
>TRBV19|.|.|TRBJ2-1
CASSKGSLPGRSYNEQFF
TGTGCCAGTTCAAAAGGAAGTTTGCCGGGACGATCTTACAATGAGCAGTTCTTC
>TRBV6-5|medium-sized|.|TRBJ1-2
CASSQGHRAWYGYTF
TGTGCCAGCAGCCAGGGACACCGGGCTTGGTATGGCTACACCTTC
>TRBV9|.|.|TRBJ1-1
CASTPGAGGRDTEAFF
TGTGCCAGCACACCCGGGGCGGGGGGAAGGGACACTGAAGCTTTCTTT
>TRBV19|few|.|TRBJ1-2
CASSMWNRANYGYTF
TGTGCCAGTAGTATGTGGAACAGGGCTAACTATGGCTACACCTTC
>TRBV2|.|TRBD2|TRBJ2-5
CASRATSGGETQYF
TGTGCCAGCAGAGCGACTAGCGGGGGAGAGACCCAGTACTTC
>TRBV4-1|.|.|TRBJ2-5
CASSPLVSEQETQYF
TGCGCCAGCAGCCCCCTGGTCTCTGAACAAGAGACCCAGTACTTC
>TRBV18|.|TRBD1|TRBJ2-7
CASSPRTGSSYEQYF
TGTGCCAGCTCACCAAGGACAGGGAGCTCCTACGAGCAGTACTTC
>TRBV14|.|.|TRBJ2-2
CASSQNTGELFF
TGTGCCAGCAGCCAAAACACCGGGGAGCTGTTTTTT
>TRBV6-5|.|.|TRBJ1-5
CASSYGSTDQPQHF
TGTGCCAGCAGTTACGGGTCCACAGATCAGCCCCAGCATTTT
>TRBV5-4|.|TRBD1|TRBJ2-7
CASSLSGQGPYEQYF
TGTGCCAGCAGCTTGAGCGGACAGGGACCCTACGAGCAGTACTTC
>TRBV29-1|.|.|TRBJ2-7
CSVEDLAGGEQYF
TGCAGCGTTGAAGATCTAGCAGGCGGCGAGCAGTACTTC
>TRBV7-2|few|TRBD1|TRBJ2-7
CASSYPDRGLFEQYF
TGTGCCAGCAGCTACCCGGACAGGGGGCTATTCGAGCAGTACTTC
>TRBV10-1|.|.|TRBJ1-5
CASSESPVDIFEPQHF
TGCGCCAGCAGTGAGTCGCCGGTTGACATTTTTGAGCCCCAGCATTTT
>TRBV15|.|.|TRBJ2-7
CATSRDRSASSYEQYF
TGTGCCACCAGCAGAGATCGGTCCGCCAGCTCCTACGAGCAGTACTTC
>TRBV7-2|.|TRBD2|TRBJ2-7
CASSYSGDTYEQYF
TGTGCCAGCAGCTACAGCGGGGATACCTACGAGCAGTACTTC
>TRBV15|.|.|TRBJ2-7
CATSTPMRVWEQYF
TGTGCCACCAGCACCCCCATGCGAGTGTGGGAGCAGTACTTC
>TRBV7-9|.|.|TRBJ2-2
CASTPAGGNTGELFF
TGTGCCAGCACCCCGGCAGGAGGGAACACCGGGGAGCTGTTTTTT
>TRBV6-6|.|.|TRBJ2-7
CASSHTQEQYF
TGTGCCAGCAGTCACACCCAAGAGCAGTACTTC
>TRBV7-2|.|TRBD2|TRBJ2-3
CASSLTSGGTDTQYF
TGTGCCAGCAGCTTGACTAGCGGGGGCACAGATACGCAGTATTTT
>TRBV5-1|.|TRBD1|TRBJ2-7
CASSLRGLSYEQYF
TGCGCCAGCAGCTTGAGGGGGCTTTCCTACGAGCAGTACTTC
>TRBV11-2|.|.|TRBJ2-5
CASSLDRNLAGLGETQYF
TGTGCCAGCAGCTTAGATAGGAACTTGGCGGGGCTTGGAGAGACCCAGTACTTC
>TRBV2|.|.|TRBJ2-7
CASSVAPAARGEQYF
TGTGCCAGCAGTGTCGCACCGGCGGCTCGGGGCGAGCAGTACTTC